These T cell receptor beta chains were read from a single sample in a study of T cell responses to AZD1222 COVID-19 vaccine. Only in-frame clones appear in the TCRdb table, and some are missing; sequencing was by immunoSEQ multiplex PCR. The sample lists 90,000 to 150,000 clones, roughly nine tenths occurring once. This material consisted of peripheral blood, taken 28 days after the second AZD1222 dose. These receptors came from an adult who received the AZD1222 COVID-19 vaccine. Each CDR3 is given without its conserved first and last residue. The order of the fields is CDR3 length, clone size, V gene, J gene, CDR3 protein. The listing skips clone size in some rows; elsewhere it reads once, few, many or a size class.

>11|-|TRBV7-2|TRBJ2-7
ASSLTSGYEQY
>12|-|TRBV6-6|TRBJ1-5
ASSAMGGNQPQH
>11|medium-sized|TRBV19|TRBJ1-5
ASRQTPTQPQH
>12|few|TRBV3-1/TRBV3-2|TRBJ2-7
ASSQEGRRGEQY
>12|-|TRBV4-1|TRBJ1-1
ASSQPNWDTEAF
>13|-|TRBV11-2|TRBJ2-1
ASSLVGLQGVEQF
>12|-|TRBV5-4|TRBJ2-4
ASWGGQGENIQY
>10|-|TRBV7-2|TRBJ2-7
ASSFPGTEQY
>11|-|TRBV3-1/TRBV3-2|TRBJ1-4
ASSHNGNEKLF
>12|-|TRBV7-2|TRBJ2-5
ASSLDRGAVTQY
>12|-|TRBV10-1|TRBJ2-7
ASSDGAGSYEQY
>11|-|TRBV5-1|TRBJ2-2
ASSFDSTGELF